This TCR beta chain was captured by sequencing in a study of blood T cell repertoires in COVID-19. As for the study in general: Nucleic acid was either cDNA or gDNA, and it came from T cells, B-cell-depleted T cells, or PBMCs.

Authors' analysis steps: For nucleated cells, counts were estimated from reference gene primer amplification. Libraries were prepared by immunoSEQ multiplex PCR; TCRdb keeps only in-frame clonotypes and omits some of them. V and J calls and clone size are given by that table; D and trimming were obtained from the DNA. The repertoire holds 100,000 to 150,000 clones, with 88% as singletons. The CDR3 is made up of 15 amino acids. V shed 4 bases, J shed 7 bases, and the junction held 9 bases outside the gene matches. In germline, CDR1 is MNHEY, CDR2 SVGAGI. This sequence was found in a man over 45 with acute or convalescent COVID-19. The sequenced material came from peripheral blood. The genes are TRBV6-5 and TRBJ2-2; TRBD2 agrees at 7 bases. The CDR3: CASSFGGTVGGELFF. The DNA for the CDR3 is TGTGCCAGCAGTTTCGGGGGGACCGTCGGCGGGGAGCTGTTTTTT.